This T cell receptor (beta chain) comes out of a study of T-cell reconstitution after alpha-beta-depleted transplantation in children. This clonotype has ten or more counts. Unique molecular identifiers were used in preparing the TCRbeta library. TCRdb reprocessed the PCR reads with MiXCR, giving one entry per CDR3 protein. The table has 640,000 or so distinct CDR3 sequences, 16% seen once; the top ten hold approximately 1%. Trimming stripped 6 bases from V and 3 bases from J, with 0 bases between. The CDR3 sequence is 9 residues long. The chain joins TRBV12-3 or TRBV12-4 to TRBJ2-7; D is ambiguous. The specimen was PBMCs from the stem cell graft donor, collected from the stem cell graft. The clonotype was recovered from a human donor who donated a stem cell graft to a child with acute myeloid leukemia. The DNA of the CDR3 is TGTGCCAGCAGCTACGAGCAGTACTTC. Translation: CASSYEQYF.